A single sample gave rise to the 15 T cell receptor beta chains below, sequenced in a study of cytomegalovirus exposure and HLA in healthy donors. The PCR contained 60 Vbeta and 13 Jbeta primers. The table came from immunoSEQ multiplex PCR; TCRdb's copy has only in-frame clones and leaves some out. The sample lists about 160,000 clones; 70% to 80% were seen once. Sequenced sample: PBMCs. These receptors were collected from a male donor in good health and CMV-seronegative.

The rearrangement joins TRBV29-1 to TRBJ2-7; tentative D call: TRBD1 (5 bases). V lost 4 bases and J 0 bases, leaving 7 bases between the germline ends. The CDR3 covers 12 residues. From germline, CDR1 is SQVTM and CDR2 ANQGSEA. The CDR3 region is CSVGTFSYEQYF. CDR3 in DNA: TGCAGCGTTGGGACATTCTCCTACGAGCAGTACTTC.

The count of this clone is one. The J gene is TRBJ2-6, the V gene TRBV7-8; D possibly corresponds to TRBD1 (5 bases). The V gene's germline CDR1 is SGHVS and CDR2 FQNEAQ. This CDR3 has 17 amino acids. Between the trimmed V and J ends, which lost 5 bases and 0 bases, there was a span of 14 bases. The CDR3 DNA sequence: TGTGCCAGCAGCCCAGGGATCCTTAGCTCTGGGGCCAACGTCCTGACTTTC. Its protein product is CASSPGILSSGANVLTF.

This chain joins TRBV27 and TRBJ2-2, with D possibly TRBD2 on 6 matching bases. CDR1 and CDR2 from the germline V gene are MNHEY and SMNVEV (reference sequence). With 5 bases removed from V and 1 base from J, the gap between germline ends came to 11 bases. The CDR3 sequence is 15 residues long. CDR3 DNA sequence: TGTGCCAGCAGTGATAGGGACTTGAACACCGGGGAGCTGTTTTTT. Protein: CASSDRDLNTGELFF.

This rearrangement joins TRBV19 to TRBJ2-2; 9 bases fit TRBD1. With 5 bases clipped from V and 4 bases from J, the junction kept 5 bases outside the gene matches. Germline CDR1 and CDR2: LNHDA and SQIVND (reference sequence). The CDR3 totals 15 residues. As DNA, the CDR3 is TGTGCCAGTAGTCCCCGGGACAGGGTCACCGGGGAGCTGTTTTTT. Its translation: CASSPRDRVTGELFF.

This clone has more than one count but fewer than ten. The rearrangement joins TRBV28 to TRBJ1-2; D perhaps matches TRBD1 (5 bases). CDR3 length: 12 amino acids. Looked up from germline, CDR1 is MDHEN and CDR2 is SYDVKM. V was trimmed by 5 bases and J by 5 bases, leaving 9 bases between them. DNA of the CDR3: TGTGCCAGCAGTGAACAGGCGTATGGCTACACCTTC. Encoded protein: CASSEQAYGYTF.

This clone was counted between two and nine times. The chain employs TRBV5-1 and TRBJ2-5, with TRBD1 matching over 9 bases. The CDR3 runs to 13 residues. Germline trimming cut 8 bases from V and 5 bases from J; bases unmatched to any gene: 7. Germline CDR1 reads SGHRS; CDR2 reads YFSETQ. The DNA of the CDR3 is TGCGCCAGTAGGACAGGGGCGGGGGAGACCCAGTACTTC. It specifies CASRTGAGETQYF.

This chain links TRBV9 with TRBJ1-2; 8 bases match TRBD1. The V segment lost 6 bases and the J segment 3 bases; nucleotides outside the gene matches: 4. CDR1 SGDLS and CDR2 YYNGEE come from the germline V gene. The CDR3 contains 13 residues. This CDR3 reads CASTGQGDYGYTF. CDR3 nucleotide sequence: TGTGCCAGCACAGGACAGGGAGACTATGGCTACACCTTC.

This clone appeared a few times. V usage is TRBV30 and J usage is TRBJ1-1, with D unclear. V dropped 2 bases and J dropped 1 base, with 8 bases sitting between them. The CDR3 spans 13 residues. Per germline, CDR1 GTSNPN and CDR2 SVGIG (reference sequence). CDR3 nucleotide sequence: TGTGCCTGGAGTCCACAGTGGAACACTGAAGCTTTCTTT. Translating it yields CAWSPQWNTEAFF.

Written as DNA, the CDR3 is TGTGCCAGCAGCTCACTAGCGGGGGGGGGTGAGCAGTACTTC. Residues: CASSSLAGGGEQYF. The chain uses TRBV7-9 and TRBJ2-7; 13 bases line up with TRBD2. After removal of 4 bases from V and 7 bases from J, the junction contained 4 bases not matched to a gene. The germline V gene encodes CDR1 SEHNR and CDR2 FQNEAQ (reference sequence). The CDR3 consists of 14 residues.

CDR3 coding DNA: TGTGCCAGCAGTTACTCCGGGACAGGGAATGAAAAACTGTTTTTT. Its translation is CASSYSGTGNEKLFF. V usage is TRBV6-5 and J usage is TRBJ1-4, with 9 bases matching TRBD1. Germline-derived CDR1 and CDR2 are MNHEY and SVGAGI. CDR3 length: 15 amino acids. The trim removed 0 bases at V and 5 bases at J, leaving 1 base unmatched.

The rearrangement uses TRBV28 and TRBJ2-7; TRBD2 matches at 10 bases. From germline, CDR1 is MDHEN and CDR2 SYDVKM. Germline trimming cut 4 bases from V and 7 bases from J; bases unmatched to any gene: 7. The CDR3 consists of 14 residues. The chain's CDR3 is CASSYLAGAGEQYF. The CDR3 bases are TGTGCCAGCAGTTATCTAGCGGGAGCAGGGGAGCAGTACTTC.

The gene calls are TRBV7-9 and TRBJ1-3; the D is unclear. The CDR3 runs 11 residues. In germline, CDR1 is SEHNR, CDR2 FQNEAQ (reference sequence). This CDR3 reads CSGGSGNTIYF. The CDR3 bases are TGTTCCGGCGGGAGTGGAAACACCATATATTTT.

The gene calls are TRBV12-5 and TRBJ2-1; TRBD2 matches 7 bases. CDR1 and CDR2 from the germline V gene are LGHNT and FRNRAP. This CDR3 is 16 amino acids long. Unmatched junction bases numbered 7, after V lost 3 bases and J lost 2 bases. CDR3 sequence reads: CASGFLAELTYNEQFF. The CDR3 bases are TGTGCTAGTGGTTTCCTAGCGGAATTAACCTACAATGAGCAGTTCTTC.

The chain is built from TRBV19 and TRBJ1-1; D is perhaps TRBD1 (6 bases). CDR1 and CDR2 from the germline V gene are LNHDA and SQIVND (reference sequence). CDR3 length: 11 amino acids. V lost 6 bases, J lost 8 bases, and 10 bases lay in between. CDR3 nucleotides: TGTGCCAGTAGAAGGACAGCCGAAGCTTTCTTT. Translating it yields CASRRTAEAFF.

J is TRBJ2-5 and V is TRBV5-4, with 10 bases that match TRBD1. The CDR3 length is 15 residues. V shed 5 bases, J shed 5 bases, and the junction held 9 bases outside the gene matches. Germline V CDR1 and CDR2: SGHNT, YYREEE (reference sequence). In DNA, the CDR3 is TGTGCCAGCAGTCCTGCGGGACAGGGGCGGGAGACCCAGTACTTC. This translates into CASSPAGQGRETQYF.